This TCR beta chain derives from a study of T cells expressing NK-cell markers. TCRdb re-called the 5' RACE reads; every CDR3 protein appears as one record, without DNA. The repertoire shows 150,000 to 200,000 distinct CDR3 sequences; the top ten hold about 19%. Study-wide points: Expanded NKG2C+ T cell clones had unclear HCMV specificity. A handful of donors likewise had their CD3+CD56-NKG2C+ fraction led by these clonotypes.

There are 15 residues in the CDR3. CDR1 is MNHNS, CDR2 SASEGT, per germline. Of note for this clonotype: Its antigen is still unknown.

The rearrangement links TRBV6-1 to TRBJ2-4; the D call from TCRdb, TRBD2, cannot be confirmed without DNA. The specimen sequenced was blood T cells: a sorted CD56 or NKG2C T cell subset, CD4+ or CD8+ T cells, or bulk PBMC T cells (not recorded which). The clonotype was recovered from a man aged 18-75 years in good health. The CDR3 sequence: CASSPTSGTWDIQYF.